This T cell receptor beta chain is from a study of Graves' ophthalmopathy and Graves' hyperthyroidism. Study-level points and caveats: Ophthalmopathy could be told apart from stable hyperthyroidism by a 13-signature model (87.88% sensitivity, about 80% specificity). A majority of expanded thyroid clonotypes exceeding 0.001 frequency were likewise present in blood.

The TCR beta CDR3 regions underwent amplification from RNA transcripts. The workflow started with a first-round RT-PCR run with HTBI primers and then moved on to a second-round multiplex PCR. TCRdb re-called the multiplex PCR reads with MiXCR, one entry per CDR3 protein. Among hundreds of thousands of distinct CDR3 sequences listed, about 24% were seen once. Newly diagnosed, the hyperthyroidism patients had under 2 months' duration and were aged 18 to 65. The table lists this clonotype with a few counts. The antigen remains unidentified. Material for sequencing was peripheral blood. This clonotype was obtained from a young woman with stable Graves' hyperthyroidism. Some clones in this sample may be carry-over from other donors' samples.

DNA for the CDR3: TGTGCCAGCACCACAATAAGGGATCTGAACACTGAAGCTTTCTTT. It yields the protein CASTTIRDLNTEAFF. V usage is TRBV28 and J usage is TRBJ1-1; D is unresolved. The ends were cut back, 7 bases at V and 0 bases at J, with 15 bases in the middle. The CDR3 has 15 residues. CDR1 MDHEN and CDR2 SYDVKM come from the germline V gene.